This paragraph reports one T cell receptor beta chain. Using immunoSEQ multiplex PCR, the repertoire was profiled, and TCRdb retains in-frame clones only, with some absent. The table includes about 120,000 clones, roughly 94% detected once. The germline V gene has CDR1 GTSNPN and CDR2 SVGIG (reference sequence). The CDR3 covers 16 residues. The J segment lost 1 base and the V segment lost 0 bases, leaving 7 bases of the junction unmatched. This sample is part of a study of siplizumab effects on memory and regulatory T cells. Specimen: non-Treg CD4+ T cells sorted from blood. The TCR was taken from a human donor in good health. This chain joins TRBV30 and TRBJ1-1, with 8 bases lining up with TRBD1. The CDR3 nucleotides are TGTGCCTGGAGTGTCCTACTCGACAGGGGGAACACTGAAGCTTTCTTT. Translation gives CAWSVLLDRGNTEAFF.